One sample yielded the 4 T cell receptor beta chains listed below, sequenced in a study of T cell responses to AZD1222 COVID-19 vaccine. Profiled with immunoSEQ multiplex PCR; TCRdb holds only in-frame clones, not every one. The table has approximately 150,000 clones, around 94% seen once. The material sequenced was peripheral blood, taken 28 days after the second AZD1222 dose. All receptors come from an adult who received the AZD1222 COVID-19 vaccine.

The chain is built from TRBV3-1 (or the pseudogene TRBV3-2) and TRBJ2-5; D unresolved. Germline V gene sequence: CDR1 LGHDT, CDR2 YNNKEL (reference sequence). Trimming took off 9 bases at V and 5 bases at J, with 10 bases between the two ends. The length of the CDR3 is 11 residues. The CDR3 bases are TGTGCCAGTAGTTTCAGCGAGACCCAGTACTTC. Encoded protein: CASSFSETQYF.

DNA for the CDR3: TGTGCCAGCAGCAACGGACAGGTCGGAAACACCATATATTTT. It specifies CASSNGQVGNTIYF. The chain is built from TRBV5-4 and TRBJ1-3; 7 nucleotides line up with TRBD1. CDR1 is SGHNT and CDR2 is YYREEE in the germline V gene (reference sequence). Trimming took 4 bases from V and 4 from J; bases not matched to a gene: 5. This CDR3 is built from 14 residues.

V and J are TRBV5-3 and TRBJ1-4; TRBD1 might be the D (5 bases). TRBV5-3 is an ORF for which the function is uncertain. The length of the CDR3 is 14 residues. V lost 4 bases and J 10 bases, leaving 17 bases between the germline ends. In DNA form, the CDR3 reads TGTGCCAGAAGCCTATACCCCAAGGGGCGAAAACTGTTTTTT. Residues: CARSLYPKGRKLFF.

The chain employs TRBV10-1 and TRBJ1-2; D is uncertain. The CDR3 has 13 residues. CDR1 WNHNN and CDR2 SYGVQD come from the germline V gene (reference sequence). With 2 bases removed from V and 2 bases from J, the gap between germline ends came to 6 bases. CDR3 amino acids: CASSEASNYGYTF. CDR3 sequence (DNA): TGCGCCAGCAGTGAGGCCAGCAACTATGGCTACACCTTC.